This entry concerns a single T cell receptor beta chain. Its specificity is not known. This sample is drawn from a study of naive and memory T cell subsets. Four subsets defined by CD45RA and CD27 were sorted after CD3, CD4, CD8 and live/dead staining. Study-wide findings and caveats: Gini index rose across naive, CM, EM and EMRA in CD4 and CD8.

Both TRBC1 and TRBC2 were covered by a beta constant-region primer of two equimolar oligonucleotides. Ligated cDNA was amplified by four rounds of PCR with nested alpha and beta constant-region primers and SP2. TCRdb redid the calling of the UMI-ligation and nested PCR reads with MiXCR, one entry per CDR3 protein. The table records 77,000 or so distinct CDR3 sequences, approximately 14% of them present only once. In germline, CDR1 is SGHRS, CDR2 YFSETQ. The CDR3 has 15 residues. Germline trimming cut 1 base from V and 5 bases from J; bases unmatched to any gene: 5. The rearrangement joins TRBV5-1 to TRBJ2-3, with 9 bases identical to TRBD2. The sequence was collected from a human donor in good health. Sequenced sample: central memory CD4+ T cells from blood. In DNA form, the CDR3 reads TGCGCCAGCAGCTTGATGCGGGAGGGCTTAGATACGCAGTATTTT. Amino acid sequence: CASSLMREGLDTQYF.